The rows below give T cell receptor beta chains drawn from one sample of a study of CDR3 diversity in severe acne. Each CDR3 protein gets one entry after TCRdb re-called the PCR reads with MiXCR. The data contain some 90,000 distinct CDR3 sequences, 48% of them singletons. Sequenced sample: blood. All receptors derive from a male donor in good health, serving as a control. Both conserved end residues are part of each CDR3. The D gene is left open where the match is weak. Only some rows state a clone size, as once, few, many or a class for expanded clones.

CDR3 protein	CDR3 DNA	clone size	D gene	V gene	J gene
CASSSRETGDYEQYF	TGTGCCAGCAGTAGCCGGGAGACAGGGGACTACGAGCAGTACTTC	medium-sized	TRBD1	TRBV2	TRBJ2-7
CASSCDGREQFF	TGCGCCAGCAGCTGCGACGGCCGGGAGCAGTTCTTC	.	.	TRBV10-2	TRBJ2-1
CASSPYGRTGTEAFF	TGCGCCAGCAGCCCCTACGGAAGAACGGGGACTGAAGCTTTCTTT	.	.	TRBV5-1	TRBJ1-1
CSARHPTGFRTQYF	TGCAGTGCTAGGCACCCTACAGGGTTCAGGACCCAGTACTTC	few	.	TRBV20-1	TRBJ2-5
CASSPGQGRVGEQYF	TGTGCCAGCAGTCCCGGACAGGGAAGAGTGGGCGAGCAGTACTTC	many	TRBD1	TRBV6-6	TRBJ2-7
CASSGTAANYGYTF	TGTGCCAGCAGTGGGACAGCAGCTAACTATGGCTACACCTTC	medium-sized	TRBD1	TRBV6-5	TRBJ1-2
CSPPHEQYF	TGCAGTCCTCCCCACGAGCAGTACTTC	.	.	TRBV20-1	TRBJ2-7
CASSDSGGNTDTQYF	TGTGCCAGCAGCGATAGCGGGGGCAACACAGATACGCAGTATTTT	.	TRBD2	TRBV9	TRBJ2-3
CASSLGAQRNSPLHF	TGTGCCAGCAGTTTGGGGGCTCAGAGAAATTCACCCCTCCACTTT	few	.	TRBV28	TRBJ1-6
CASSFPGTPKGAFF	TGTGCCAGCAGTTTCCCAGGGACCCCAAAGGGAGCTTTCTTT	many	.	TRBV12-3/TRBV12-4	TRBJ1-1
CASSLAGQVSEQYF	TGTGCCAGCAGCTTAGCGGGACAGGTATCCGAGCAGTACTTC	.	TRBD1	TRBV7-9	TRBJ2-7
CASSIEGGHNTGELFF	TGTGCCAGTAGTATAGAGGGGGGTCATAACACCGGGGAGCTGTTTTTT	many	.	TRBV19	TRBJ2-2
CASSLFGDIQYF	TGTGCCAGCAGCTTATTTGGTGATATTCAGTACTTC	many	.	TRBV7-6	TRBJ2-4
CSANDRVTNYGYTF	TGCAGTGCCAATGACAGGGTGACTAACTATGGCTACACCTTC	many	TRBD1	TRBV20-1	TRBJ1-2
CASSQQGGDTEAFF	TGTGCCAGCAGTCAACAGGGGGGGGACACTGAAGCTTTCTTT	many	TRBD1	TRBV7-9	TRBJ1-1
CASSPRNWDRDTGANVLTF	TGTGCCAGCAGCCCCAGGAATTGGGACAGGGACACTGGGGCCAACGTCCTGACTTTC	.	TRBD1	TRBV11-2	TRBJ2-6
CASRREQNTGELFF	TGTGCCAGCAGAAGAGAGCAGAACACCGGGGAGCTGTTTTTT	few	.	TRBV7-9	TRBJ2-2
CASSVARGNEQYF	TGCGCCAGCAGTGTGGCCAGGGGAAACGAGCAGTACTTC	many	.	TRBV10-2	TRBJ2-7
CASSRASGGYTF	TGTGCCAGCAGTAGGGCCTCGGGGGGCTACACCTTC	many	.	TRBV6-5	TRBJ1-2
CASSLEGTGSSPLHF	TGTGCCAGCAGCCTCGAGGGGACAGGCTCTTCACCCCTCCACTTT	many	TRBD1	TRBV4-2	TRBJ1-6
CASSEGAHGYTF	TGTGCCAGCAGTGAAGGAGCCCATGGCTACACCTTC	.	.	TRBV10-3	TRBJ1-2
CASSTHPGGLSYGYTF	TGTGCCAGCAGCACCCACCCCGGGGGGCTATCCTATGGCTACACCTTC	.	.	TRBV25-1	TRBJ1-2
CASGLDPGFGYTF	TGTGCTAGTGGTTTGGATCCAGGGTTTGGCTACACCTTC	.	.	TRBV12-5	TRBJ1-2
CASSLYRTGGAAQETQYF	TGCGCCAGCAGCTTGTACCGGACAGGGGGCGCAGCCCAAGAGACCCAGTACTTC	.	TRBD1	TRBV5-1	TRBJ2-5
CASSLNRDEKLFF	TGTGCCAGCAGCTTAAACAGGGATGAAAAACTGTTTTTT	.	.	TRBV25-1	TRBJ1-4
CSASRSGGGQETQYF	TGCAGTGCTAGCAGATCCGGCGGAGGGCAAGAGACCCAGTACTTC	.	.	TRBV20-1	TRBJ2-5
CASKAYYGYTF	TGTGCCAGCAAAGCCTACTATGGCTACACCTTC	few	.	TRBV2	TRBJ1-2
CSARRTYQETQYF	TGCAGTGCCAGGAGGACTTATCAAGAGACCCAGTACTTC	.	.	TRBV20-1	TRBJ2-5
CSASPTGANVLTF	TGCAGTGCTAGCCCAACTGGGGCCAACGTCCTGACTTTC	many	.	TRBV20-1	TRBJ2-6
CASSLAGTGF	TGTGCCAGCAGCTTGGCCGGGACAGGCTTC	.	TRBD1	TRBV5-8	TRBJ2-5
CASSLAQGAREQYF	TGCGCCAGCAGCTTGGCACAGGGGGCGAGGGAGCAGTACTTC	.	TRBD1	TRBV5-1	TRBJ2-7
CASRAGRQPQHF	TGTGCCAGCAGGGCAGGGAGGCAGCCCCAGCATTTT	many	.	TRBV6-1	TRBJ1-5
CASSLGGLTLARTIYF	TGTGCCAGCAGCTTAGGTGGCTTGACACTTGCTCGCACCATATATTTT	few	.	TRBV7-8	TRBJ1-3
CASSEFGGQGNTEAFF	TGCGCCAGCAGTGAGTTTGGGGGACAGGGGAACACTGAAGCTTTCTTT	.	TRBD1	TRBV10-2	TRBJ1-1
CASSRLAGAGEQFF	TGTGCCAGCAGCCGACTAGCGGGAGCGGGTGAGCAGTTCTTC	.	TRBD2	TRBV6-4	TRBJ2-1
CASSQPYDTQYF	TGCGCCAGCAGCCAACCGTACGATACGCAGTATTTT	.	.	TRBV4-3	TRBJ2-3
CAWSKGANQPQHF	TGTGCCTGGAGTAAAGGGGCGAATCAGCCCCAGCATTTT	many	.	TRBV30	TRBJ1-5
CASSGLEETQYF	TGTGCCAGCAGCGGACTGGAAGAGACCCAGTACTTC	few	.	TRBV7-9	TRBJ2-5
CASSLGLAVYEQYF	TGTGCCAGCAGCTTAGGGCTAGCGGTGTACGAGCAGTACTTC	.	TRBD2	TRBV7-9	TRBJ2-7
CASSYGRATEAFF	TGTGCCAGCAGTTATGGGCGGGCCACTGAAGCTTTCTTT	many	.	TRBV6-5	TRBJ1-1
CASSPGQGGNEQYF	TGTGCCAGCAGTCCCGGACAGGGGGGCAACGAGCAGTACTTC	.	TRBD1	TRBV7-6	TRBJ2-7
CASAGLAGAQYF	TGCGCCAGTGCGGGGCTAGCGGGAGCGCAGTACTTC	few	TRBD2	TRBV10-1	TRBJ2-7
CSARVSASADTQYF	TGCAGTGCTAGAGTGTCAGCGTCGGCAGATACGCAGTATTTT	few	.	TRBV20-1	TRBJ2-3
CASSWTESNQPQHF	TGTGCCAGCAGCTGGACGGAAAGCAATCAGCCCCAGCATTTT	.	.	TRBV28	TRBJ1-5
CATTTDSSYEQYF	TGTGCCACAACGACGGATTCTTCCTACGAGCAGTACTTC	.	.	TRBV19	TRBJ2-7
CASSIVGTGGIEQYF	TGTGCCAGTAGTATAGTCGGGACAGGGGGTATCGAGCAGTACTTC	.	TRBD1	TRBV19	TRBJ2-7
CASSSPGGTTDTQYF	TGTGCCAGCAGTAGTCCAGGCGGGACAACAGATACGCAGTATTTT	.	.	TRBV25-1	TRBJ2-3
CASKGVSNQETQYF	TGTGCCAGCAAAGGGGTCTCTAACCAAGAGACCCAGTACTTC	many	.	TRBV2	TRBJ2-5
CASSYNRGAGYEQYF	TGTGCCAGCAGTTATAACCGGGGAGCTGGCTACGAGCAGTACTTC	few	.	TRBV6-5	TRBJ2-7
CASSQGTSGKWETQYF	TGTGCCAGCAGCCAAGGGACTAGCGGGAAGTGGGAGACCCAGTACTTC	.	TRBD2	TRBV4-2	TRBJ2-5
CASSKGSLDYGYTF	TGTGCCAGCAGTAAGGGGTCCCTTGACTATGGCTACACCTTC	many	.	TRBV6-1	TRBJ1-2